The clone carrying this T cell receptor beta chain was counted only a few times. In germline, CDR1 is MNHEY, CDR2 SVGAGI. V gave up 6 bases and J gave up 7 bases, with 19 bases separating them. This CDR3 has 14 residues. These data originate in a study of blood T cells in healthy people across ages. Across the study: Capture by template switching was about one barcoded beta molecule per two T cells.

Staff drew ten milliliters of peripheral blood from each donor. With a J-beta primer mix and a sample-barcoded 5' primer, a second PCR ran roughly 6 to 11 cycles. Researchers report that each sample yielded at least 3 million CDR3-containing paired-end reads. TCRdb re-analysed the 5' RACE reads in MiXCR, keeping a single row per CDR3 protein. The repertoire has about 800,000 distinct CDR3 sequences, 58% of them found once; the top ten carry approximately 23%. The chain joins TRBV6-5 to TRBJ2-7; D not resolved. The source of this sequence is a man aged 25-40 years in good health. Sequencing used blood. The CDR3 here is CASSRTSTSREQYF. The CDR3 DNA reads as TGTGCCAGCAGCCGCACGTCTACCTCTAGAGAGCAGTACTTC.